This TCR beta chain comes out of a study of siplizumab effects on memory and regulatory T cells. CDR3 length: 13 residues. Trimming left V 5 bases short and J 5 bases short, with 12 bases between. Germline values: CDR1 SGHDN, CDR2 FVKESK. As regards this clone: As yet, its antigen is unknown.

The study's findings and limits: In the presence of siplizumab, alloreactive sequences traceable to unstimulated CD4+ memory cells were significantly reduced.

Responder and stimulator cells in the mixed lymphocyte reaction were cultured together for around 6 days at 37°C. It was 85,000 to 100,000 TCR templates that were assayed per sample. The repertoire was sequenced with immunoSEQ multiplex PCR; TCRdb's copy has only in-frame clones and lacks some. The profile shows fewer than 4,000 clones, under 55% of them singletons. Sequencing was performed on CFSE-low (dividing) CD4+ T cells sorted from an allogeneic mixed lymphocyte reaction. The receptor comes from a human donor in good health; the cells came from an allogeneic mixed lymphocyte reaction. This chain joins TRBV14 and TRBJ1-2, with D uncertain. The CDR3 reads CASSLTPAYGYTF. In DNA form, the CDR3 reads TGTGCCAGCAGCTTGACCCCAGCTTATGGCTACACCTTC.